Each of the 14 T cell receptor beta chains below was sequenced from the same sample in a study of glioma-infiltrating T cells. The iRepertoire nested amplicon-rescue multiplex PCR amplified TCR alpha and beta CDR3s from RNA. TCRdb called the multiplex PCR reads again in MiXCR, with one record for every CDR3 protein. The top ten clones hold 5.2% of a sample with about 180,000 distinct CDR3 sequences, around 40% of them seen once. The sequencing sample was made of glioma tissue, nonneoplastic brain tissue, or PBMCs (not recorded which). These receptors were taken from a human donor with low-grade glioma or glioblastoma, undergoing nonglioma brain surgery, or in good health (not recorded which).

Of note for this clonotype: This may be a read error: a much more frequent sequence differs by one nucleotide. The chain is built from TRBV3-1 and TRBJ1-4, with 8 bases lining up with TRBD1. The CDR3 loop spans 16 amino acids. Per the germline V gene, CDR1 is LGHDT and CDR2 is YNNKEL (reference sequence). The CDR3 region is CASSWSQGARFEKLLF. The CDR3 DNA reads TGTGCCAGCAGCTGGAGTCAGGGGGCAAGGTTCGAAAAACTGTTATTT.

In this sample, this clonotype turned up many times. The chain carries TRBV27 and TRBJ2-4, with D perhaps given as TRBD1 or TRBD2 (5 bases each). CDR3 length: 14 amino acids. Trimming left V 4 bases short and J 7 bases short, with 14 bases between. Germline V lookup: CDR1 MNHEY, CDR2 SMNVEV (reference sequence). CDR3 region: CASSWDGRINIQYF. As DNA, the CDR3 is TGTGCCAGCAGTTGGGACGGTAGGATTAACATTCAGTACTTC.

This clonotype has a count of ten or more. J is TRBJ1-2 and V is TRBV2; the D gene is possibly TRBD1 (5 bases). In germline, CDR1 is SNHLY, CDR2 FYNNEI. This CDR3 contains 12 residues. V lost 7 bases to trimming and J lost 6 bases, with 12 bases between them. CDR3 region: CASKFTGDGYTF. As DNA, the CDR3 is TGTGCCAGCAAGTTTACGGGGGATGGCTACACCTTC.

Of note for this clonotype: This may arise from a read error, as a much more abundant clone is one base away. This chain uses TRBV29-1 with TRBJ2-1; TRBD1 matches at 10 bases. J lost 9 bases, V lost 6 bases, and 14 bases had no gene match. CDR3 size: 15 residues. Germline V lookup: CDR1 SQVTM, CDR2 ANQGSEA. The CDR3 here is CSVGQGTGDRSEQFF. The CDR3 region has the DNA TGCAGCGTAGGACAGGGGACAGGGGACAGGAGTGAGCAGTTCTTC.

A single count supports this clonotype. V and J are TRBV7-9 and TRBJ2-1; 10 nucleotides agree with TRBD2. Per germline, CDR1 SEHNR and CDR2 FQNEAQ (reference sequence). V lost 8 bases and J lost 9; bases outside the gene matches: 10. The CDR3 loop spans 14 amino acids. This chain's CDR3 is CASLVLAGAPEQFF. The CDR3 DNA reads TGTGCCAGCTTGGTTCTAGCGGGAGCTCCTGAGCAGTTCTTC.

Ten or more counts support this clonotype. CDR3 coding DNA: TGTGCCAGCAGTCGAAGGGGGATCGGAGTAACCACTGAAGCTTTCTTT. This codes for CASSRRGIGVTTEAFF. The J gene is TRBJ1-1, the V gene TRBV2; weak D call: TRBD1 (6 bases). Germline V lookup: CDR1 SNHLY, CDR2 FYNNEI. Trimming took off 5 bases at V and 4 bases at J, with 20 bases between the two ends. The CDR3 runs 16 residues.

In the case of this clonotype: A much larger clone is a single base away; this may be a read error. The chain recombines TRBV28 with TRBJ1-2; no clear D. Germline assignment: CDR1 MDHEN and CDR2 SYDVKM. The ends were cut back, 2 bases at V and 10 bases at J, with 11 bases in the middle. CDR3 length equals 12 residues. In DNA, the CDR3 is TGTGCCAGCAGTTTACGGAAGACCATCTACACCTTC. Translating it yields CASSLRKTIYTF.

This clonotype has a handful of counts. J is TRBJ2-1 and V is TRBV28, with D possibly matching TRBD1 (6 bases). V dropped 5 bases and J dropped 12 bases, with 23 bases sitting between them. Germline CDR1 reads MDHEN; CDR2 reads SYDVKM. CDR3 length: 15 amino acids. The CDR3 nucleotides read TGTGCCAGCAGTCTACCGGGACACCCGAACTCAGGGCAGTTCTTC. It encodes CASSLPGHPNSGQFF.

Many counts were recorded for this clonotype. V is TRBV27 and J is TRBJ2-7, with D tentatively TRBD2 (5 bases). V lost 3 bases and J lost 6, with 15 bases in between. The germline V gene has CDR1 MNHEY and CDR2 SMNVEV (reference sequence). The CDR3 extends over 14 amino acids. The CDR3 reads CASSLYEGLSEQYF. The CDR3 DNA is TGTGCCAGCAGTTTGTATGAAGGACTCAGCGAGCAGTACTTC.

This clonotype was detected once. One end of the junction fails to match germline, which may point to a read error. The chain carries TRBV28 and TRBJ1-5; the match to TRBD1 covers 9 bases. The CDR3 is 16 residues long. Germline CDR1 is MDHEN and CDR2 is SYDVKM. The CDR3 bases are TGTGCGAGCATTCAGACGAGGACAGGGGACAATAAGCCCCAGCATTTT. As protein: CASIQTRTGDNKPQHF.

The rearrangement links TRBV5-1 to TRBJ2-7, with 7 bases that match TRBD1. Germline V gives CDR1 SGHRS, CDR2 YFSETQ. The junction had 10 bases not matched to a gene; V was cut back by 4 bases and J by 3 bases. This CDR3 is built from 15 residues. DNA of the CDR3: TGCGCCAGCAGCAAGGGACAGTGGGCTGACTACGAGCAGTACTTC. Translation gives CASSKGQWADYEQYF. Looking up the rest from reference TRBV5-1 and TRBJ2-7 gives the full variable domain: KAGVTQTPRYLIKTRGQQVTLSCSPISGHRSVSWYQQTPGQGLQFLFEYFSETQRNKGNFPGRFSGRQFSNSRSEMNVSTLELGDSALYLCASSKGQWADYEQYFGPGTRLTVT.

A word on this clonotype: Without the conserved terminal phenylalanine or tryptophan, this CDR3 likely stems from a read error. The rearrangement links TRBV27 to TRBJ2-7; 10 bases agree with TRBD1. This CDR3 is built from 13 residues. Per germline, CDR1 MNHEY and CDR2 SMNVEV (reference sequence). CDR3 DNA sequence: TGTGACAGCAGTGGGACAGGGGATTACGAGCAGTACTTG. Protein: CDSSGTGDYEQYL.

In its sample, this clonotype was seen many times. The V gene is TRBV3-1, the J gene TRBJ2-5; D is unclear. The CDR3 runs 14 residues. The germline V gene encodes CDR1 LGHDT and CDR2 YNNKEL (reference sequence). The V end lost 0 bases, the J end lost 4 bases, and 9 bases lay between the germline ends. The CDR3 DNA reads as TGTGCCAGCAGCCAAGATTGGACGGGAGAGACCCAGTACTTC. Its translation: CASSQDWTGETQYF.

This clonotype was recorded at least ten times. The gene calls are TRBV6-1 and TRBJ2-7; 8 nucleotides match TRBD1. Per the germline V gene, CDR1 is MNHNS and CDR2 is SASEGT. CDR3 length equals 14 residues. V was pared by 7 bases and J by 6 bases, with 11 bases of the junction left unmatched. The CDR3 loop reads CASTGTGTGCEQYF. The CDR3 coding sequence is TGTGCCAGCACCGGAACCGGGACAGGCTGCGAGCAGTACTTC.